This T cell receptor beta chain was found in a study of sequential checkpoint blockade in melanoma (dated by TCRdb to between 2018 and 2021). In terms of the full investigation: Patients were randomized 1:1 to first-line nivolumab followed by ipilimumab (arm A) or ipilimumab followed by nivolumab (arm B). DNA from 75 to 95 pretreatment melanoma tumor samples underwent TCRbeta immunosequencing. Matched tumor biopsies were taken from around 20 patients before treatment and at week 13, after single-agent nivolumab (arm A) or ipilimumab (arm B). Approximately 80% of the matched pre- and post-treatment tumor biopsy pairs came from the same lesion. Both trial sequences were followed by maintenance nivolumab. What the study reported, not specific to this receptor: Among patients in the nivolumab-first arm (arm A), tumor TIL clonality before treatment was associated with response (P = .04). Clinical benefit was about 30 times more likely to be achieved by patients whose tumor T-cell fraction and clonality increased by week 13. The response-prediction model combining TCR metrics and mutation burden needs validation in larger, independent patient cohorts. Tumor T-cell fraction and clonality correlated with PD-L1 staining and CD8+ T-cell counts but not with mutational load. Small sample sizes and reduced statistical power limited the analyses of tumor T-cell fraction within each arm.

This clone was observed a handful of times. No cognate antigen has been identified for it. No base qualities exist here, and no much larger clone lies one base off it. A distance of 11 bases separates the germline ends of V and J, which lose 5 bases and 0 bases respectively. CDR1 and CDR2 are drawn from the germline V gene (reference sequence): LNHDA, SQIVND. Its CDR3 holds 14 amino acids, cysteine through phenylalanine. Left in the record is the CDR3 DNA by itself, 42 bases read in frame from the first base. TCRbeta CDR3 regions were immunosequenced from genomic DNA with the immunoSEQ Assay. Before high-throughput sequencing, the genomic DNA was amplified using bias-controlled multiplex PCR. As for the original processing: To quantify the absolute abundance of each unique TCRbeta CDR3 region, the sequences were collapsed and filtered. Clonality, defined as 1 minus Pielou's evenness, was calculated using productive rearrangements only. Tumor T-cell fraction was computed by normalizing TCRbeta template counts to usable DNA, estimated from several housekeeping genes. Clones with significantly greater frequencies in on-treatment versus baseline samples were identified using a previously published method. TCRdb obtained this table from immuneACCESS and retained in-frame rearrangements with V and J assigned. These tables miss some clones; where compared with another copy, unresolved V genes account for less than half of the shortfall, and the remainder is unexplained. For V, J and clone size, that table is used; D and trimming come from the DNA. The sample table shows about 18,000 clones, and 26% are seen once. Jointly, the top ten make up about 6.8% of the sample.

The treatment or condition label, read with the paper, signifies: randomized to nivolumab then ipilimumab (arm A) or the reverse (arm B). No trial patient had received prior DNA-damaging chemotherapy. CheckMate 064, a randomized, open-label phase II trial of sequential checkpoint blockade, was the source of the samples, all of which came from patients with melanoma. Genomic DNA from formalin-fixed paraffin-embedded (FFPE) tissue samples served as the input for tumor TCR sequencing. The chain joins TRBV19 to TRBJ2-7; the D element might be TRBD1 or TRBD2, as each aligns at 5 bases. This specimen consisted of tumor tissue (inferred from file names), obtained from a patient given nivolumab and ipilimumab in sequence. The source is a human donor with melanoma. The DNA is TGTGCCAGTAGTCGGGACGGGGACTCCTACGAGCAGTACTTC. Translated, it gives CASSRDGDSYEQYF.